The clone carrying this T cell receptor (beta chain) was counted a few times. The antigen remains undetermined. The PCR ran on 60 Vbeta and 13 Jbeta primers. Sequencing used immunoSEQ multiplex PCR; TCRdb keeps in-frame clones, though not all of them. In the table there are about 190,000 clones, 75% to 90% of which are singletons. These data belong to a study of cytomegalovirus exposure and HLA in healthy donors. Overall study findings and caveats: There were approximately 150 TCR beta chains listed as cytomegalovirus-associated.

Germline V CDR1 and CDR2: MDHEN, SYDVKM. Between the trimmed V and J ends, which lost 5 bases and 5 bases, there was a span of 18 bases. The CDR3 has 15 residues. This chain connects TRBV28 to TRBJ2-5, with D possibly being TRBD1 (6 bases). The clonotype originates from a man aged 25 to 45 in good health and CMV-seronegative. The sample consisted of PBMCs. CDR3 loop: CASSPGTIFSETQYF. CDR3 sequence (DNA): TGTGCCAGCAGTCCAGGGACAATATTTTCGGAGACCCAGTACTTC.